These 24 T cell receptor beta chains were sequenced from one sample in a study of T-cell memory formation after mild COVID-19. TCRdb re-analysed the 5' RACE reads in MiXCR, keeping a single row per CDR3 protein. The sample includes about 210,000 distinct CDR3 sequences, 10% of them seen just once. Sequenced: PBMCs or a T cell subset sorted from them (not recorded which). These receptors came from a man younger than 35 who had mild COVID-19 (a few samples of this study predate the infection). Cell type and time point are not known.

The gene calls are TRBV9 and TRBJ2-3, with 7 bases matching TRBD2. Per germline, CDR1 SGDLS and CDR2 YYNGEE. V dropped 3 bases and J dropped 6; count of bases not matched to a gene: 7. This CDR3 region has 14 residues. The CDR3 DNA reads TGTGCCAGCAGCGGACCGGGGGGTACGGATACGCAGTATTTT. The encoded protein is CASSGPGGTDTQYF. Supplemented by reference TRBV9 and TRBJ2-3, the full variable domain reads DSGVTQTPKHLITATGQRVTLRCSPRSGDLSVYWYQQSLDQGLQFLIQYYNGEERAKGNILERFSAQQFPDLHSELNLSSLELGDSALYFCASSGPGGTDTQYFGPGTRLTVL.

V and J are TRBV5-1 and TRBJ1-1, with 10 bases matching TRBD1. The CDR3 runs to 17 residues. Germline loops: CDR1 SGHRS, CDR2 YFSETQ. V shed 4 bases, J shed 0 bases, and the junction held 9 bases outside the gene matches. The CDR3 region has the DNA TGCGCCAGCAGCGCAGGACAGGGGGGCGAAGTGAACACTGAAGCTTTCTTT. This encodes CASSAGQGGEVNTEAFF.

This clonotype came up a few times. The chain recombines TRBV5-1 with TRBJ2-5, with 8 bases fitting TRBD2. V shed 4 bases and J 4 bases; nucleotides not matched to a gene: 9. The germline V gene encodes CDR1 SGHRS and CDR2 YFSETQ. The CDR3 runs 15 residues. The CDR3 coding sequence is TGCGCCAGCAGCACCAGAGGGCTAGCGGGAGAGACCCAGTACTTC. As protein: CASSTRGLAGETQYF. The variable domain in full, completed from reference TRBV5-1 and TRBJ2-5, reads KAGVTQTPRYLIKTRGQQVTLSCSPISGHRSVSWYQQTPGQGLQFLFEYFSETQRNKGNFPGRFSGRQFSNSRSEMNVSTLELGDSALYLCASSTRGLAGETQYFGPGTRLLVL.

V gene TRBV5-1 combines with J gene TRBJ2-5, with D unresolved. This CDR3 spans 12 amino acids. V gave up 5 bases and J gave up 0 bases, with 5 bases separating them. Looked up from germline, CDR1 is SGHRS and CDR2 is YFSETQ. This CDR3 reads CASRTYQETQYF. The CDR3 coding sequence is TGCGCCAGCAGGACCTACCAAGAGACCCAGTACTTC.

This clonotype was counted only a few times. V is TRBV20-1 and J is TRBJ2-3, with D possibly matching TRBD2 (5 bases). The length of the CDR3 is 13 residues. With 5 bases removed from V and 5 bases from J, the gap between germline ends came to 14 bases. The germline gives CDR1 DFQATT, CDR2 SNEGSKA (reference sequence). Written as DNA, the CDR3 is TGCAGTGCTCGGACTTGGTACGGAGATACGCAGTATTTT. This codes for CSARTWYGDTQYF.

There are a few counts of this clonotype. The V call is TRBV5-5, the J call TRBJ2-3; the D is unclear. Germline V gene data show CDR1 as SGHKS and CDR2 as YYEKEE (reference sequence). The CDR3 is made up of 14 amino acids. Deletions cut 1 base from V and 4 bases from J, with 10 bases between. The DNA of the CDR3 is TGTGCCAGCAGCTTGTTGGATTTCCCAGATACGCAGTATTTT. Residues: CASSLLDFPDTQYF.

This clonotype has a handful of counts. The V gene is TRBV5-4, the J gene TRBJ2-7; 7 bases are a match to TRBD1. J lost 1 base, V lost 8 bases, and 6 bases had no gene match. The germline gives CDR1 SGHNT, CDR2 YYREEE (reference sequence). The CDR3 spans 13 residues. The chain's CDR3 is CASTRDRSYEQYF. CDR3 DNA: TGTGCCAGTACCCGGGACAGATCCTACGAGCAGTACTTC. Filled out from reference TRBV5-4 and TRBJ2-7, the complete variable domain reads ETGVTQSPTHLIKTRGQQVTLRCSSQSGHNTVSWYQQALGQGPQFIFQYYREEENGRGNFPPRFSGLQFPNYSSELNVNALELDDSALYLCASTRDRSYEQYFGPGTRLTVT.

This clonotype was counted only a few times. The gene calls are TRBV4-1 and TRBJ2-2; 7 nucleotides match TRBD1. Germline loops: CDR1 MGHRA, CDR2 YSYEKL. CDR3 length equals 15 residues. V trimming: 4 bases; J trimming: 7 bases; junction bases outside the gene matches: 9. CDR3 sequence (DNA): TGCGCCAGCAGCCCAACCCGACAGGGCAGCGGGGAGCTGTTTTTT. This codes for CASSPTRQGSGELFF.

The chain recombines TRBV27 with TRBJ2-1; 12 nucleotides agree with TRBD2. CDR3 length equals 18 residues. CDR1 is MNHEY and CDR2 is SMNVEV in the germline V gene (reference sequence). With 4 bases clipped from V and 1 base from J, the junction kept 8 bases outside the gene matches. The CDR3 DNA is TGTGCCAGCAGTTCTAGCGGGGGGGCCTGGGGATCCTACAATGAGCAGTTCTTC. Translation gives CASSSSGGAWGSYNEQFF.

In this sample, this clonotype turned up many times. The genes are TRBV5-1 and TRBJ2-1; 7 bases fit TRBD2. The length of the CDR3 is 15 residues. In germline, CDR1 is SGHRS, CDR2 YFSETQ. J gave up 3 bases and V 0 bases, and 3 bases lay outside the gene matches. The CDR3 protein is CASSLESGDYNEQFF. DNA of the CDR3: TGCGCCAGCAGCTTGGAGAGCGGGGACTACAATGAGCAGTTCTTC.

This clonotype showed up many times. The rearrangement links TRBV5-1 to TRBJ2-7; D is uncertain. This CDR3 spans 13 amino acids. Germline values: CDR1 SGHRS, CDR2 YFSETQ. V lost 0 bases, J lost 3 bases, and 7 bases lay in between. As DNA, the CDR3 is TGCGCCAGCAGCTTGGAGCCAGACTACGAGCAGTACGTC. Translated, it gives CASSLEPDYEQYV.

Here the CDR3 reads CSARGVPTDTQYF. The CDR3 DNA sequence: TGCAGTGCTAGAGGGGTGCCCACAGATACGCAGTATTTT. The V gene is TRBV20-1, the J gene TRBJ2-3; D remains unclear. Germline V gene sequence: CDR1 DFQATT, CDR2 SNEGSKA (reference sequence). The CDR3 is made up of 13 amino acids. V lost 1 base and J 2 bases, leaving 7 bases between the germline ends.

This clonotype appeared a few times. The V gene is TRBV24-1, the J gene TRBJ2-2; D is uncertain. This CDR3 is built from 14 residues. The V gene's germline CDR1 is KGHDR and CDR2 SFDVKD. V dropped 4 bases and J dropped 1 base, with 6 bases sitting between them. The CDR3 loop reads CATSEKGNTGELFF. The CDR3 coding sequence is TGTGCCACCAGTGAGAAAGGGAACACCGGGGAGCTGTTTTTT.

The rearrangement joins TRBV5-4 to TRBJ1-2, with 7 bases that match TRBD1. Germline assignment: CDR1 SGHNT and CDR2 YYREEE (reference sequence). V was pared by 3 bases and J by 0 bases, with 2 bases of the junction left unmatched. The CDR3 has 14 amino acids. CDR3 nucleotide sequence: TGTGCCAGCAGCTGGGGACAGTCTAACTATGGCTACACCTTC. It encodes CASSWGQSNYGYTF.

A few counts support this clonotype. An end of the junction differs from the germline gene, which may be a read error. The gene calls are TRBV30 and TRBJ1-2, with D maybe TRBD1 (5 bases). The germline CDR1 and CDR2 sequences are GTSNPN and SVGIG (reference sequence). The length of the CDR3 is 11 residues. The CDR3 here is CAWSGQGTHSF. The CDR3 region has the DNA TGTGCCTGGAGTGGGCAGGGAACCCACTCCTTC.

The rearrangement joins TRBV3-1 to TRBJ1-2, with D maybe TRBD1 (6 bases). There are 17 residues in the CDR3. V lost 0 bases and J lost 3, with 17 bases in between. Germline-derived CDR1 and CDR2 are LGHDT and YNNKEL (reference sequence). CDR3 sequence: CASSQDWRGRGDYGYTF. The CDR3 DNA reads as TGTGCCAGCAGCCAAGATTGGCGTGGCAGGGGTGACTATGGCTACACCTTC.

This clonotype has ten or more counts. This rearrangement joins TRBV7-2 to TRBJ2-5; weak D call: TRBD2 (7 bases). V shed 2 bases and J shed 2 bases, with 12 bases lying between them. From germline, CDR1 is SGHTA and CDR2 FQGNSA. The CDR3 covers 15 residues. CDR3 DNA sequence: TGTGCCAGCAGCTTAACGGGGGGCCCACAAGAGACCCAGTACTTC. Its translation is CASSLTGGPQETQYF.

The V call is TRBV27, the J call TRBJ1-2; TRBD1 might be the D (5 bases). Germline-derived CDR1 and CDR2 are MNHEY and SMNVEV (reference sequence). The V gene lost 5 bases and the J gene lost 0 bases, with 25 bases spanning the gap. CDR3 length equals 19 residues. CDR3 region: CASSNIYRQRRGPNYGYTF. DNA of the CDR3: TGTGCCAGCAGTAACATTTATCGTCAAAGACGGGGCCCTAACTATGGCTACACCTTC.

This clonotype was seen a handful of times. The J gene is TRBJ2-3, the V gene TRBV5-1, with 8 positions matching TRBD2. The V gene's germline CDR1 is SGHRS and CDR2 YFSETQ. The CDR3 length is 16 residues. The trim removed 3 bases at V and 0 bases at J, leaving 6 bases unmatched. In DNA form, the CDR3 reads TGCGCCAGCAGCTGGGGGACTAGTGACAGCACAGATACGCAGTATTTT. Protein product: CASSWGTSDSTDTQYF.

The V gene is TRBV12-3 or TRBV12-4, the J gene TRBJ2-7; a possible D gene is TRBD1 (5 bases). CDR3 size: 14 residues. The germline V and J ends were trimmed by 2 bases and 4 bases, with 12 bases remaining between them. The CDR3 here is CASSLHGQGYEQYV. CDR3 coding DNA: TGTGCCAGCAGTTTACACGGACAAGGGTACGAGCAGTACGTC.

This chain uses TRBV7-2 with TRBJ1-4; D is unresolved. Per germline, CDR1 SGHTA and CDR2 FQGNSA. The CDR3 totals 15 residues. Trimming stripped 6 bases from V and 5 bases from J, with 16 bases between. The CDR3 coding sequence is TGTGCCAGCAGATTCATTGGAGGCGGGAATGAAAAACTGTTTTTT. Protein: CASRFIGGGNEKLFF.

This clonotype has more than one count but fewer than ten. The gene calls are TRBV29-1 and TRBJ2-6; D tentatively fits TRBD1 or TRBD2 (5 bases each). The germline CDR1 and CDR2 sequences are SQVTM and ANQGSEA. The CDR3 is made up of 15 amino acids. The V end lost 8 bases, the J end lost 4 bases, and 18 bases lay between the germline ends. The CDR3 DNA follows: TGCAGCACGAGCACCGGGGCTAGCGGGGCCAACGTCCTGACTTTC. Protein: CSTSTGASGANVLTF.

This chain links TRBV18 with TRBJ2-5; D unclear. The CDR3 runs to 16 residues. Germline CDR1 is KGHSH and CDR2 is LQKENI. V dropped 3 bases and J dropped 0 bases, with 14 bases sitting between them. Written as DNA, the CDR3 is TGTGCCAGCTCACCTGCGGCGGTTCTGTACCAAGAGACCCAGTACTTC. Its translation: CASSPAAVLYQETQYF.

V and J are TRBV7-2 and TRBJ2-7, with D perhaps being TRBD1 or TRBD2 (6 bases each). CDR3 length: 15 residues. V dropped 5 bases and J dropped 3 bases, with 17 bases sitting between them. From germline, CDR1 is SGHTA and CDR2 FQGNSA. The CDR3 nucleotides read TGTGCCAGCAGCCTAGGGGGGACAAGAATCTACGAGCAGTACTTC. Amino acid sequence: CASSLGGTRIYEQYF.